These T cell receptor beta chains were read from a single sample in a study of siplizumab effects on memory and regulatory T cells. Some clones are missing from TCRdb's copy, which holds only in-frame ones; the method was immunoSEQ multiplex PCR. The data show some 100,000 clones, with around 92% seen just once and approximately 2.7% held by the top ten. The sequencing input was CD4+ T cells sorted from blood. These TCRs come from a human donor in good health. Some clones in this sample may be carry-over from other donors' samples. Each CDR3 is given with its conserved first and last residue. Each record gives: J gene, D gene, V gene, clone size, CDR3 DNA, CDR3 protein. The D gene is left open where the match is weak. Not all rows give a size; the values are once, few, many and, for expanded clones, a class.

TRBJ2-3	NA	TRBV11-3	NA	TGTGCCAGCAGCTTTGCCCGAACAGATACGCAGTATTTT	CASSFARTDTQYF
TRBJ2-5	TRBD2	TRBV5-5	NA	TGTGCCAGCAGCGGAATAGCGGGACAAGAGACCCAGTACTTC	CASSGIAGQETQYF
TRBJ2-4	TRBD2	TRBV29-1	NA	TGCAGCGTGGGACTAGCTGGGAATCGGATTCAGTACTTC	CSVGLAGNRIQYF
TRBJ2-7	NA	TRBV19	NA	TGTGCCAGTAGTAGTGCCGGGGCCCGCACCTACGAGCAGTACTTC	CASSSAGARTYEQYF
TRBJ2-7	NA	TRBV10-1	NA	TGCGCCAGCAGTGAGTCGGCATCAGGGACGGGCGAGCAGTACTTC	CASSESASGTGEQYF
TRBJ1-1	NA	TRBV6-5	NA	TGTGCCAGCAGTTACTCGTCGGGGGACACTGAAGCTTTCTTT	CASSYSSGDTEAFF
TRBJ1-3	TRBD1	TRBV25-1	NA	TGTGCCAGCAGTGAGCAGGGGGCAACTGGAAACACCATATATTTT	CASSEQGATGNTIYF
TRBJ1-3	NA	TRBV25-1	NA	TGTGCCAGCAGTTGGGGACTCTCTGGAAACACCATATATTTT	CASSWGLSGNTIYF
TRBJ2-4	NA	TRBV19	NA	TGTGCCAGTAGTATAGCGTCCCGGACGAGAGCCAAAAACATTCAGTACTTC	CASSIASRTRAKNIQYF
TRBJ2-5	TRBD1	TRBV5-6	NA	TGTGCCAGCAGCTTTCAACAGGGGTGGGAGACCCAGTACTTC	CASSFQQGWETQYF
TRBJ1-1	NA	TRBV13	NA	TGTGCCAGCAGCTGGACAGACAACACTGAAGCTTTCTTT	CASSWTDNTEAFF
TRBJ1-2	NA	TRBV30	NA	TGTGCCTGGAGCCCGGGCGCGAGCCAAGGCTACACCTTC	CAWSPGASQGYTF
TRBJ1-1	NA	TRBV19	NA	TGTGCCAGTAGTCCCCCGCAGGACGGACGGGCCTTT	CASSPPQDGRAF
TRBJ1-6	TRBD1	TRBV6-1	once	TGTGCCAGCAGTGTGGGACAGGATAATTCACCCCTCCACTTT	CASSVGQDNSPLHF
TRBJ1-4	TRBD1	TRBV2	NA	TGTGCCAGCAGGGAAGACAGGGTTTCAGCTGAAAAACTGTTTTTT	CASREDRVSAEKLFF
TRBJ1-4	NA	TRBV19	NA	TGTGCCAGTAGTACCCGGGAGAATGAAAAACTGTTTTTT	CASSTRENEKLFF
TRBJ2-7	TRBD1	TRBV7-8	NA	TGTGCCAGCAGCTTACAGGGGGCGACGGGAGTCGAGCAGTACTTC	CASSLQGATGVEQYF
TRBJ2-7	TRBD2	TRBV30	NA	TGTGCCTGGAGTGGGGGACTAGCCTCTTCCGAGCAGTACTTC	CAWSGGLASSEQYF
TRBJ2-1	NA	TRBV5-1	NA	TGCGCCAGCAGCTTGGAAACTAGCCGGTACAATGAGCAGTTCTTC	CASSLETSRYNEQFF
TRBJ2-6	NA	TRBV10-3	NA	TGTGCCATCTCGTCCAGTTCTGGGGCCAACGTCCTGACTTTC	CAISSSSGANVLTF
TRBJ2-5	NA	TRBV9	NA	TGTGCCAGCAGCTCCCAGGGGGGGTATAGAGAGACCCAGTACTTC	CASSSQGGYRETQYF
TRBJ2-3	NA	TRBV7-2	NA	TGTGCCAGCAGCGCATACAGGGTACTAAGCACAGATACGCAGTATTTT	CASSAYRVLSTDTQYF
TRBJ1-2	TRBD1	TRBV4-1	NA	TGCGCCAGCAGCCCGATCGGGCAGGGGGCGCTCGGCTACACCTTC	CASSPIGQGALGYTF
TRBJ1-3	TRBD1	TRBV15	NA	TGTGCCACCAGCAGGTACACAGGGGCGAGGGGAAACACCATATATTTT	CATSRYTGARGNTIYF
TRBJ1-2	NA	TRBV5-1	NA	TGCGCCAGCAGCTTAGCTGCAGACCTCTATGGCTACACCTTC	CASSLAADLYGYTF
TRBJ2-2	TRBD2	TRBV5-1	few	TGCGCCAGCAGCAGGACTAGCGGGACGACCGGGGAGCTGTTTTTT	CASSRTSGTTGELFF
TRBJ1-5	NA	TRBV2	NA	TGTGCCAGCAGTGAAAAGAAGGGACCTGAGCCCCAGCATTTT	CASSEKKGPEPQHF
TRBJ2-1	NA	TRBV5-1	NA	TGCGCCAGCAGCTCCGCGGGAAATGAGCAGTTCTTC	CASSSAGNEQFF
TRBJ1-3	TRBD1	TRBV27	NA	TGTGCCAGCAGTTTAGCAAGGGGGACAGGGGGCTCTGGAAACACCATATATTTT	CASSLARGTGGSGNTIYF
TRBJ2-3	TRBD1	TRBV19	NA	TGTGCCAGTAGTTTCTACGAGACAGGGGCCGCAGATACGCAGTATTTT	CASSFYETGAADTQYF
TRBJ1-1	NA	TRBV15	once	TGTGCCACCAGCAGAGATTTATTCGGGGGTGAAGCTTTCTTT	CATSRDLFGGEAFF
TRBJ1-2	NA	TRBV29-1	once	TGCAGCGTCGGCCCCAGGGGCGGACTCTATGGCTACACCTTC	CSVGPRGGLYGYTF
TRBJ2-1	TRBD2	TRBV11-2	NA	TGTGCCAGCAGCCCGAGACTAGCGGGAGGTCATGAGCAGTTCTTC	CASSPRLAGGHEQFF
TRBJ1-1	NA	TRBV6-5	NA	TGTGCCAGCAGTTACTCTGTGGGGGGCGAGACTGAAGCTTTCTTT	CASSYSVGGETEAFF
TRBJ2-7	TRBD1	TRBV6-5	NA	TGTGCCAGCACGATACAGGGGACCAGCTCCTACGAGCAGTACTTC	CASTIQGTSSYEQYF
TRBJ1-2	TRBD1	TRBV2	NA	TGTGCCAGCAGTGCAGGGGGGACAGGGTCGGGTGGCTACACCTTC	CASSAGGTGSGGYTF
TRBJ2-7	TRBD1	TRBV7-3	NA	TGTGCCAGCAGCAATCCAGGGGGCCGGCAGTACTTC	CASSNPGGRQYF
TRBJ2-3	NA	TRBV6-5	NA	TGTGCCAGCGCCTTCCAGGGGCAAAGCACAGATACGCAGTATTTT	CASAFQGQSTDTQYF
TRBJ2-5	NA	TRBV28	NA	TGTGCCAGCAGTTTAGACAGTTCGGAGACCCAGTACTTC	CASSLDSSETQYF
TRBJ2-7	NA	TRBV13	NA	TGTGCCAGCAGCTTAGAATCGAGAGAGCAGTACTTC	CASSLESREQYF
TRBJ2-3	TRBD1	TRBV5-8	NA	TGTGCCAGCAGCTTGGCCCTTACGGGACAGGGAACAGATACGCAGTATTTT	CASSLALTGQGTDTQYF
TRBJ2-1	TRBD2	TRBV19	NA	TGTGCCAGTAGTGGGGGATGGACTAGCGGGAGTCTGAGAGAGCAGTTCTTC	CASSGGWTSGSLREQFF
TRBJ1-2	NA	TRBV7-9	NA	TGTGCCAGCAGCACTGGACATCCTGGGAGCACCTTC	CASSTGHPGSTF
TRBJ2-7	NA	TRBV1	NA	TGCACCAGCAGCCCCACGAGGAGCGGGAGGTCCTACGAGCAGTACTTC	CTSSPTRSGRSYEQYF
TRBJ2-1	TRBD2	TRBV5-1	NA	TGCGCCAGCAGCTTGGATGGTAGCGGGATTGAGCAGTTCTTC	CASSLDGSGIEQFF
TRBJ2-3	TRBD2	TRBV7-2	NA	TGTGCCAGCAGGAAACTAGCGGGACTCACAGATACGCAGTATTTT	CASRKLAGLTDTQYF
TRBJ2-4	NA	TRBV7-8	NA	TGTGCCAGTCAGGCCCTAGAGGCCAAAAACATTCAGTACTTC	CASQALEAKNIQYF
TRBJ2-2	NA	TRBV19	NA	TGTGCCAGTACCCGGGGAGGGGGAGGGTACACCGGGGAGCTGTTTTTT	CASTRGGGGYTGELFF
TRBJ1-1	NA	TRBV14	NA	TGTGCCAGCAGCCAAGGAATGAACACTGAAGCTTTCTTT	CASSQGMNTEAFF
TRBJ1-2	NA	TRBV5-1	NA	TGCGCCAGCAGCTTGCTGGGAGGCTACACCTTC	CASSLLGGYTF
TRBJ2-2	TRBD1	TRBV28	NA	TGTGCCAGCACCCTAGACAGGGGAGGAACCGGGGAGCTGTTTTTT	CASTLDRGGTGELFF
TRBJ1-6	NA	TRBV5-1	once	TGCGCCAGCAGCCAGGACCATGGAGATTCACCCCTCCACTTT	CASSQDHGDSPLHF